The clone carrying this T cell receptor beta chain was recorded once. The data were obtained in a study of blood T cell repertoires in COVID-19. Study-wide background: Acute-phase and convalescent COVID-19 samples originated in the United States, Italy and Spain. PBMCs, B-cell-depleted T cells, or T cells were the source of the cDNA or gDNA that made up the material.

Germline CDR1 KGHSH, CDR2 LQKENI. The ends lost 2 bases at V and 1 base at J; junction bases unmatched: 8. The CDR3 covers 16 residues. As originally analysed: Reference gene primer amplification gave estimated nucleated cell counts. This table comes from immunoSEQ multiplex PCR, and its TCRdb copy is limited to in-frame clones, with some not included. That table gives V, J and clone size, and the DNA gave D and trimming. The sample records around 210,000 clones, 85% to 90% being singletons. The sequenced material came from peripheral blood. The rearrangement joins TRBV18 to TRBJ2-7; TRBD1 matches at 7 bases. This sequence originates from a woman between 65 and 79 years old with acute or convalescent COVID-19. The CDR3 nucleotides are TGTGCCAGCTCACCAAGGGGGCCAGGGGTTTCCTACGAGCAGTACTTC. It specifies CASSPRGPGVSYEQYF.